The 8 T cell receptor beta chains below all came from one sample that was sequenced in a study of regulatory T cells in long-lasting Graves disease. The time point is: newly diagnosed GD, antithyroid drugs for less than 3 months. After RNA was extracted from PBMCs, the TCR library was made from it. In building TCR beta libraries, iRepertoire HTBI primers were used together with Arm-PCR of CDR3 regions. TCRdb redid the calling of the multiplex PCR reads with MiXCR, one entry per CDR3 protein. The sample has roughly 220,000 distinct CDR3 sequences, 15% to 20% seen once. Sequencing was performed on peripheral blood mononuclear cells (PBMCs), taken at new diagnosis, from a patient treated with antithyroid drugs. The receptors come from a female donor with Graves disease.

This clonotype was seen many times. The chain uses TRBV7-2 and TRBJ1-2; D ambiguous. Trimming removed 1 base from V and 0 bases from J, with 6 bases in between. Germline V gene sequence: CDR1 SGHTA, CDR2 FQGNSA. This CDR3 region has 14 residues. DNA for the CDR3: TGTGCCAGCAGCTTAGGTCGGGCTAACTATGGCTACACCTTC. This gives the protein CASSLGRANYGYTF.

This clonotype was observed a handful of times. The CDR3 loop reads CASSLSGRQVYNEQFF. In DNA form, the CDR3 reads TGTGCCAGCAGCTTAAGTGGGAGGCAGGTTTACAATGAGCAGTTCTTC. This chain connects TRBV7-3 to TRBJ2-1; a possible D gene is TRBD2 (6 bases). Trimming took 1 base from V and 4 from J, leaving 14 bases between them. This CDR3 spans 16 amino acids. Germline values: CDR1 SGHTA, CDR2 FQGTGA.

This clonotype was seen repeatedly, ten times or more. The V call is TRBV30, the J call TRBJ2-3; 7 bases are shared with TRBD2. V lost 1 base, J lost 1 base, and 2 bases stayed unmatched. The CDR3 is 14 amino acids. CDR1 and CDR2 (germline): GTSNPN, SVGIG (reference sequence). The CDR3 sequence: CAWSGGGGTDTQYF. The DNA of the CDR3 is TGTGCCTGGAGTGGCGGGGGTGGCACAGATACGCAGTATTTT.

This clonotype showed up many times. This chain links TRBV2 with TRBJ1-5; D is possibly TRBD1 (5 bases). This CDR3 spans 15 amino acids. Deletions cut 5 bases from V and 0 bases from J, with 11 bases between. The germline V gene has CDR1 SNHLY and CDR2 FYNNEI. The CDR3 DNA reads TGTGCCAGCAGTCCTAGACAGAATAGCAATCAGCCCCAGCATTTT. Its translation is CASSPRQNSNQPQHF.

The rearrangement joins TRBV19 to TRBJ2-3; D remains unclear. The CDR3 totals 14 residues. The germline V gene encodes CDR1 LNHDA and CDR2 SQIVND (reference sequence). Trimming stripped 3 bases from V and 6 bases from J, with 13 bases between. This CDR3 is CASSISGDPDTQYF. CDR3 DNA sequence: TGTGCCAGTAGTATTTCCGGAGACCCGGATACGCAGTATTTT. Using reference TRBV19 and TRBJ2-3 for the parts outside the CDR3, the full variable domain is DGGITQSPKYLFRKEGQNVTLSCEQNLNHDAMYWYRQDPGQGLRLIYYSQIVNDFQKGDIAEGYSVSREKKESFPLTVTSAQKNPTAFYLCASSISGDPDTQYFGPGTRLTVL.

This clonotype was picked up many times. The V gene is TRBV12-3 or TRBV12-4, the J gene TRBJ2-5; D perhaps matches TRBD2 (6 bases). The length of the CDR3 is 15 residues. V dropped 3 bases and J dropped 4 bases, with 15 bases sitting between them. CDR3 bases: TGTGCCAGCAGTTTTGGGCCGGGAGAGGGAGAGACCCAGTACTTC. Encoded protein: CASSFGPGEGETQYF.

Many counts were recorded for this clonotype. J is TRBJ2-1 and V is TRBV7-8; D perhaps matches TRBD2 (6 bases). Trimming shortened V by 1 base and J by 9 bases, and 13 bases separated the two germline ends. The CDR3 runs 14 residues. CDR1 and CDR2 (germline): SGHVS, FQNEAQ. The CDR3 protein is CASSLDVRGGEQFF. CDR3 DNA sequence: TGTGCCAGCAGCTTAGATGTGCGGGGCGGTGAGCAGTTCTTC.

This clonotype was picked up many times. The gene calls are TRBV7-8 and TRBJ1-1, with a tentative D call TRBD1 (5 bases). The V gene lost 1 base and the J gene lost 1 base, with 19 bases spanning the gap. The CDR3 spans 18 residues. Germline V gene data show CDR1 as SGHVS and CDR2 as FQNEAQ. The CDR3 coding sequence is TGTGCCAGCAGCTTAGGGGTCGGGGTGGGGCAGCCGAACACTGAAGCTTTCTTT. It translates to CASSLGVGVGQPNTEAFF.